Sequencing of this T cell receptor beta chain was carried out in a study of cytomegalovirus exposure and HLA in healthy donors. In its sample, this clone was seen a few times. The CDR3 contains 16 residues. Germline V gene lookup returns CDR1 MNHEY and CDR2 SMNVEV (reference sequence). Trimming stripped 1 base from V and 4 bases from J, with 16 bases between. The PCR ran on 60 Vbeta and 13 Jbeta primers. Assay used: immunoSEQ multiplex PCR; TCRdb lists only in-frame clones, some missing. The table lists more than 95,000 clones, roughly 13% of them singletons. This rearrangement joins TRBV27 to TRBJ1-1, with D perhaps matching TRBD1 (5 bases). The sample comprised PBMCs. The origin of this receptor is a man aged 40-50 years in good health and CMV-seropositive. CDR3 residues: CASSLYGQGGGTEAFF. CDR3 sequence (DNA): TGTGCCAGCAGTTTATATGGGCAGGGTGGCGGCACTGAAGCTTTCTTT.